This TCR beta chain was identified in a study of cytomegalovirus exposure and HLA in healthy donors. Study context: Of the donors genotyped, several hundred in all, about 80% fell in the Caucasian-associated ancestry cluster.

It was healthy bone marrow donors who served as donors. Trimming left V 2 bases short and J 2 bases short, with 9 bases between. Germline V lookup: CDR1 MNHEY, CDR2 SVGAGI. The CDR3 length is 14 residues. A note on this clone: What it binds is unknown.

13 Jbeta primers and 60 Vbeta primers were used for the PCR. The assay was immunoSEQ multiplex PCR, and TCRdb's table has in-frame clones only and misses some. The sample includes 170,000 or so clones, around 73% seen only once; the top ten take around 2.5%. Study results and limitations: HLA restriction was apparent for most CMV-associated TCR beta chains in a later analysis.

The V call is TRBV6-5, the J call TRBJ1-1, with D possibly TRBD1 on 5 matching bases. This TCR was recovered from a man between 60 and 75 years old in good health and CMV-seronegative. The sample consisted of PBMCs. The CDR3 spells CASSYGGFNTEAFF. In DNA, the CDR3 is TGTGCCAGCAGTTACGGGGGGTTTAACACTGAAGCTTTCTTT.